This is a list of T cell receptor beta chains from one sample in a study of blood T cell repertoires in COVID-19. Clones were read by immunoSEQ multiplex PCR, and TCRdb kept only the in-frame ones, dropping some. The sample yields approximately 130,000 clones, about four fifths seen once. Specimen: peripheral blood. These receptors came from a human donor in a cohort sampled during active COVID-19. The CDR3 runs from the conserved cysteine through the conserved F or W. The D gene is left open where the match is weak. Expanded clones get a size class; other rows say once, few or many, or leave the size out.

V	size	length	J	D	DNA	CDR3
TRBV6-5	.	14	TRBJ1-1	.	TGTGCCAGCAGTTACACGACAACGAACACTGAAGCTTTCTTT	CASSYTTTNTEAFF
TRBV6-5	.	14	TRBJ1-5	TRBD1	TGTGCCAGCAGGGAGGGACAGGGGGGTCAGCCCCAGCATTTT	CASREGQGGQPQHF
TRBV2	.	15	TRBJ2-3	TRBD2	TGTGCCAGCAGGATGAGCGGGGCAGGCACAGATACGCAGTATTTT	CASRMSGAGTDTQYF
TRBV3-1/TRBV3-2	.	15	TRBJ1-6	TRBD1	TGTGCCAGCAGCGGACAGGGTTCCTATAATTCACCCCTCCACTTT	CASSGQGSYNSPLHF
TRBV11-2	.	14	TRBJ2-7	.	TGTGCCAGCACCAAAAGCCCCGGGAGTCGGGAGCAGTACTTC	CASTKSPGSREQYF
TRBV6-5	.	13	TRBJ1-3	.	TGTGCCAGCAGTTACTCCGACAGAAACACCATATATTTT	CASSYSDRNTIYF
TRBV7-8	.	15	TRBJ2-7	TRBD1	TGTGCCAGCAGCCCCCCCCGGGACAGAGACTACGAGCAGTACTTC	CASSPPRDRDYEQYF
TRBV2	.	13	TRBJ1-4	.	TGTGCCAGCAGTGAAGACCCGGATGAAAAACTGTTTTTT	CASSEDPDEKLFF
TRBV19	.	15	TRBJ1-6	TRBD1	TGTGCCAGTAGTAACAGACAGGGTTGGAATTCACCCCTCCACTTT	CASSNRQGWNSPLHF
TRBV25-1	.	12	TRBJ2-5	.	TGTGCCAGCAGTGGACTCCAAGAGACCCAGTACTTC	CASSGLQETQYF
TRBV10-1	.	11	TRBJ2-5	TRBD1	TGCGCCAGCAGGGACAGGAAGACCCATTACTTC	CASRDRKTHYF
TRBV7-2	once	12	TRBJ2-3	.	TGTGCCAGCAGCTTAGTGACCCGGAGCCTGGATTTT	CASSLVTRSLDF
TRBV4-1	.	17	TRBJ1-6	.	TGCGCCAGCAGCCAAGATCCTACGAGCTCCTATAATTCACCCCTCCACTTT	CASSQDPTSSYNSPLHF
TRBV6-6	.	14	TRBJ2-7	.	TGTGCCAGCAGTTACTCGAAGGAGGGCTACGAGCAGTACTTC	CASSYSKEGYEQYF
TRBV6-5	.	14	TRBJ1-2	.	TGTGCCAGCAGTATTCCCGGGGGGACCTATGGCTACACCTTC	CASSIPGGTYGYTF
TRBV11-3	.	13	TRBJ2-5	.	TGTGCCAGCAGCTTACAAGGGGCAGAGACCCAGTACTTC	CASSLQGAETQYF
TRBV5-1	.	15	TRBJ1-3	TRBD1	TGCGCCAGCAGCCCCTGGCGGACAGGGCGAGACACCATATATTTT	CASSPWRTGRDTIYF
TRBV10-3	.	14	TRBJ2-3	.	TGTGCCATCAGTGAGGCCAGGGCCGGAGATACGCAGTATTTT	CAISEARAGDTQYF
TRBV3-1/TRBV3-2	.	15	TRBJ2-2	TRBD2	TGTGCCAGCAGCCAGCGACTAGCCACCAGCGGGGAGCTGTTTTTT	CASSQRLATSGELFF
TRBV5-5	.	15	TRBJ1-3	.	TGTGCCAGCAGCTTCTCGGGTCCTCAGCCAAACACCATATATTTT	CASSFSGPQPNTIYF
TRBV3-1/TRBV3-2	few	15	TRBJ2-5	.	TGTGCCAGCAGCCAAGACTCCGGAGGGCAAGAGACCCAGTACTTC	CASSQDSGGQETQYF
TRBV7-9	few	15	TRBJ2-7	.	TGTGCCAGCACCCCCCGGACAGCGAATTCCTACGAGCAGTACTTC	CASTPRTANSYEQYF
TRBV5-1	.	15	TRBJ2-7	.	TGCGCCAGCACCACATCCCCGACAGTCTCCTACGAGCAGTACTTC	CASTTSPTVSYEQYF
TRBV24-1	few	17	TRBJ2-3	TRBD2	TGTGCCACCAGTAGCGGACTAGCGGGGGGGGACACAGATACGCAGTATTTT	CATSSGLAGGDTDTQYF
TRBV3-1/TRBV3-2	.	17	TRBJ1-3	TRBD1	TGTGCCAGCAGCCTATTGCAGGGGGCGAGCTCTGGAAACACCATATATTTT	CASSLLQGASSGNTIYF
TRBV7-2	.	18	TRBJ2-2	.	TGTGCCAGCACCGCCCCCGGGGGGCTATCCCTACCCACCGGGGAGCTGTTTTTT	CASTAPGGLSLPTGELFF
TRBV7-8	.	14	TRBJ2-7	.	TGTGCCAGCAGCTTAATTGGACTCTCCTACGAGCAGTACTTC	CASSLIGLSYEQYF
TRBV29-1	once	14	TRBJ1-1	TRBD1	TGCAGCGGTTCACACAGGGGCGGGAACACTGAAGCTTTCTTT	CSGSHRGGNTEAFF
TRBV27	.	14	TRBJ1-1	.	TGTGCCAGCAGTATACGGGTCAGGAACACTGAAGCTTTCTTT	CASSIRVRNTEAFF
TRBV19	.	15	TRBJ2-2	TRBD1	TGTGCCAGTAGCGGGGACAGGGGATATGCCGGGGAGCTGTTTTTT	CASSGDRGYAGELFF
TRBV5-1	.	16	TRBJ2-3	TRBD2	TGCGCCAGCAGCGCGGGACTAGCGGGGGTCACAGATACGCAGTATTTT	CASSAGLAGVTDTQYF
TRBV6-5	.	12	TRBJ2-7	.	TGTGCCAGCATGGGGGGTACCTCCCAACGGGCCTTC	CASMGGTSQRAF
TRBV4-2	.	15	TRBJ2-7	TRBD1	TGTGCCAGCAGCCAAGGCGGGACAGGGGGCTACGAGCAGTACTTC	CASSQGGTGGYEQYF
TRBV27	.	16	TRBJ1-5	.	TGTGCCAGCAGTTTATCTACGGGTTCGAGCAATCAGCCCCAGCATTTT	CASSLSTGSSNQPQHF
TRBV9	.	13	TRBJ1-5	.	TGTGCCAGCAGCGTAGACGGTACTCAGCCCCAGCATTTT	CASSVDGTQPQHF
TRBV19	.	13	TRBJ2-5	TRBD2	TGTGCCAGTAGAAGCGGGGGGTCCGGGACCCAGTACTTC	CASRSGGSGTQYF
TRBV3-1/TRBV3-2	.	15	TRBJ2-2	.	TGTGCCAGCAGCAGCGGGACACACGCCACCGGGGAGCTGTTTTTT	CASSSGTHATGELFF
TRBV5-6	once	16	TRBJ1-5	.	TGTGCCAGCAGCTGGGGGAGGGGCTTAGGGAATCAGCCCCAGCATTTT	CASSWGRGLGNQPQHF
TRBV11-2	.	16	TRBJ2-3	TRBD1	TGTGCCAGCAGCTTAGATCCGGGACAGGGCACAGATACGCAGTATTTT	CASSLDPGQGTDTQYF
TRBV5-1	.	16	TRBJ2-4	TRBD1	TGCGCCAGCAGCGTCGGACAGGCTATAGCCAAAAACATTCAGTACTTC	CASSVGQAIAKNIQYF
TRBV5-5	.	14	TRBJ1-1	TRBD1	TGTGCCAGCAGCTTTGACAGGGGGCTTGGTGAAGCTTTCTTT	CASSFDRGLGEAFF
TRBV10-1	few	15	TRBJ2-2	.	TGCGCCAGCAGTGCTTTCCAACAGAACACCGGGGAGCTGTTTTTT	CASSAFQQNTGELFF
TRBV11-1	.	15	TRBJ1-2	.	TGTGCCAGCAGCCCCACGCCGGGGGCTAACTATGGCTACACCTTC	CASSPTPGANYGYTF
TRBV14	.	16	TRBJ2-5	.	TGTGCCAGCAGCCAAGATCTTCTGGGGGCGAAGGAGACCCAGTACTTC	CASSQDLLGAKETQYF
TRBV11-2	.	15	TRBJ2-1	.	TGTGCCAGCAGCTACGGGGGTCGGTCCTACAATGAGCAGTTCTTC	CASSYGGRSYNEQFF
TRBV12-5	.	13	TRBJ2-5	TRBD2	TGTGCTAGTGGTTTGGGACTAGCGGAGACCCAGTACTTC	CASGLGLAETQYF
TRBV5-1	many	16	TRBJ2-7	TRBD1	TGCGCCAGCAGCCCCAGACAGGGGCCCAGCTCCTACGAGCAGTACTTC	CASSPRQGPSSYEQYF
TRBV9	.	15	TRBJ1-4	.	TGTGCCAGCAGCGTAGGATCCGGGTCTAATGAAAAACTGTTTTTT	CASSVGSGSNEKLFF
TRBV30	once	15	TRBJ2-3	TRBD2	TGTGCCTGGAGTGCGGGGGGGTCTAGCACAGATACGCAGTATTTT	CAWSAGGSSTDTQYF
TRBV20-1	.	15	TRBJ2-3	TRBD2	TGCAGTGCTAGTGTCCGGGGGGGATACACAGATACGCAGTATTTT	CSASVRGGYTDTQYF
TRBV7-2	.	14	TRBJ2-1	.	TGTGCCAGCAGCCTTTCGCAGGGATGGGGTGAGCAGTTCTTC	CASSLSQGWGEQFF
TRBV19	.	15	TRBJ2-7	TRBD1	TGTGCCAGTAGTATAGGGAGGACAGGGGAGTACGAGCAGTACTTC	CASSIGRTGEYEQYF
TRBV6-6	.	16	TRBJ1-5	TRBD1	TGTGCCAGCAGTTACGGGGACAGGGGAGGGGGTCAGCCCCAGCATTTT	CASSYGDRGGGQPQHF
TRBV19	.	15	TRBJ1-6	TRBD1	TGTGCCAGTAGTATAACAGGGACAGAGGTTTCACCCCTCCACTTT	CASSITGTEVSPLHF
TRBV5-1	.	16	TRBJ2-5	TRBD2	TGCGCCAGCAGCTTGGAAGCGGGGGGTGGTGAGGAGACCCAGTACTTC	CASSLEAGGGEETQYF
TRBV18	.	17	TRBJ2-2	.	TGTGCCAGCTCACCAGAACTGGGGGCGACGAACACCGGGGAGCTGTTTTTT	CASSPELGATNTGELFF
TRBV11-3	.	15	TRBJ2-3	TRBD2	TGTGCCAGCAGCTTATCTAGCGGCCCTTTTGATACGCAGTATTTT	CASSLSSGPFDTQYF